The T cell receptor (beta chain) under discussion was sequenced for a study of human T cells and chemical hapten exposure. Study-level information: Patches with 0.01% DPC went on the upper back, and the tests were read at 6 days.

Study observations and caveats: After DPC sensitization, TCRs above 1 in 1000 frequency showed no change.

Individual cDNA molecules in this library carried unique molecular identifiers. From the RACE reads, TCRdb called clonotypes with MiXCR, one entry per CDR3 protein. The sample has approximately 100,000 distinct CDR3 sequences, about 10% seen once; the top ten hold roughly 3.3%. Time point meaning: patch test 1, 2 weeks after DPC sensitization. Treatment given: therapeutic diphenylcyclopropenone sensitization with weekly scalp DPC. Ahead of each patch test application, blood was drawn. The CDR3 is 12 residues long. CDR1 and CDR2 from the germline V gene are SGHTA and FQGNSA. V was cut by 2 bases and J by 5 bases, with 6 bases left in between. This clonotype was detected only a few times. The antigen is not known.

V is TRBV7-2 and J is TRBJ1-2; no clear D. This sample comprised whole blood, obtained in connection with sensitization to the hapten diphenylcyclopropenone (DPC). The receptor comes from a woman between 40 and 55 years old with alopecia areata. Some clones in this sample may be carry-over from other donors' samples. The CDR3 bases are TGTGCCAGCAGCTTAAGGACGTATGGCTACACCTTC. Translating it yields CASSLRTYGYTF.